The 16 T cell receptor beta chains listed next were all sequenced from one sample in a study of OX40 agonist ivuxolimab in advanced cancers. Assay used: immunoSEQ multiplex PCR; TCRdb lists only in-frame clones, some missing. The top ten hold more than 1.2% of the sample, which has over 45,000 clones, over 75% seen once. Sequences were derived from CD4+ or CD8+ T cells sorted from blood, sampled in a trial of the OX40 agonist ivuxolimab. All receptors come from an adult with an advanced solid tumor such as melanoma, head and neck, liver or kidney cancer.

The J gene is TRBJ1-1, the V gene TRBV19; D is ambiguous. Germline CDR1 is LNHDA and CDR2 is SQIVND (reference sequence). V dropped 3 bases and J dropped 1 base, with 12 bases sitting between them. CDR3 length: 15 residues. DNA of the CDR3: TGTGCCAGTAGTATTCGGACGGCATCGAACACTGAAGCTTTCTTT. Protein: CASSIRTASNTEAFF.

The rearrangement joins TRBV19 to TRBJ1-2; D ambiguous. The V end was cut by 3 bases, the J end by 4 bases, with 15 bases between. From germline, CDR1 is LNHDA and CDR2 SQIVND (reference sequence). CDR3 length: 15 amino acids. This CDR3 reads CASSIRRVLFYGYTF. CDR3 nucleotide sequence: TGTGCCAGTAGTATCAGGAGGGTGTTGTTCTATGGCTACACCTTC.

CDR3 sequence: CASVPDSSYEQYF. CDR3 coding DNA: TGTGCCAGCGTTCCGGACAGTTCCTACGAGCAGTACTTC. The chain uses TRBV6-6 and TRBJ2-7, with D maybe TRBD1 (6 bases). Germline assignment: CDR1 MNHNY and CDR2 SVGAGI (reference sequence). This CDR3 comprises 13 residues. Trimming removed 8 bases from V and 1 base from J, with 12 bases in between.

This clone has a single count. The chain has TRBV5-4 and TRBJ2-5; possible D gene TRBD2, 7 bases. The V end was cut by 0 bases, the J end by 4 bases, with 10 bases between. Germline V gene data show CDR1 as SGHNT and CDR2 as YYREEE (reference sequence). CDR3 length: 14 residues. The CDR3 coding sequence is TGTGCCAGCAGCTTGGAAGGGGGGGCAGAGACCCAGTACTTC. This codes for CASSLEGGAETQYF.

The chain joins TRBV11-3 to TRBJ2-3; a possible D gene is TRBD1 (5 bases). The CDR3 spans 14 residues. Germline V gene lookup returns CDR1 SGHNT and CDR2 YENEEA. V lost 2 bases to trimming and J lost 4 bases, with 10 bases between them. The CDR3 protein is CASSLPGIPDTQYF. The CDR3 DNA is TGTGCCAGCAGCTTACCAGGGATCCCAGATACGCAGTATTTT. Filled out from reference TRBV11-3 and TRBJ2-3, the complete variable domain reads EAGVVQSPRYKIIEKKQPVAFWCNPISGHNTLYWYLQNLGQGPELLIRYENEEAVDDSQLPKDRFSAERLKGVDSTLKIQPAELGDSAVYLCASSLPGIPDTQYFGPGTRLTVL.

The V call is TRBV5-6, the J call TRBJ1-1; 9 bases are shared with TRBD1. Trimming removed 1 base from V and 9 bases from J; junction bases left unmatched: 7. The CDR3 has 14 amino acids. Germline lookup yields CDR1 SGHDT and CDR2 YYEEEE. Written as DNA, the CDR3 is TGTGCCAGCAGCTTGTGGGGACAGGGAAAGAAAGCTTTCTTT. Encoded protein: CASSLWGQGKKAFF.

The chain combines TRBV11-3 with TRBJ2-1; unclear D gene. In germline, CDR1 is SGHNT, CDR2 YENEEA. V was clipped by 2 bases and J by 8 bases, with 1 base between them. The CDR3 has 10 amino acids. CDR3 in amino acids: CASSLHEQFF. The CDR3 nucleotides are TGTGCCAGCAGCTTACATGAGCAGTTCTTC. Using reference TRBV11-3 and TRBJ2-1 for the parts outside the CDR3, the full variable domain is EAGVVQSPRYKIIEKKQPVAFWCNPISGHNTLYWYLQNLGQGPELLIRYENEEAVDDSQLPKDRFSAERLKGVDSTLKIQPAELGDSAVYLCASSLHEQFFGPGTRLTVL.

This clone was observed a few times. The J gene is TRBJ1-6, the V gene TRBV6-1; no clear D. Trimming removed 9 bases from V and 8 bases from J, with 14 bases in between. The germline V gene encodes CDR1 MNHNS and CDR2 SASEGT. CDR3 length: 13 residues. CDR3 bases: TGTGCCAGTACGACGTTCGGCGATTCACCCCTCCACTTT. Translation: CASTTFGDSPLHF.

This chain uses TRBV7-9 with TRBJ2-1; TRBD2 might be the D (6 bases). Germline V gives CDR1 SEHNR, CDR2 FQNEAQ (reference sequence). The CDR3 loop spans 17 amino acids. V lost 6 bases and J 0 bases, leaving 18 bases between the germline ends. CDR3 bases: TGTGCCAGCAGGAAGGGGTGGGTCGGGGGCTCCTACAATGAGCAGTTCTTC. This encodes CASRKGWVGGSYNEQFF.

This sequence joins TRBV30 and TRBJ2-7; D remains ambiguous. The CDR3 contains 13 residues. V lost 2 bases to trimming and J lost 7 bases, with 15 bases between them. The germline V gene encodes CDR1 GTSNPN and CDR2 SVGIG (reference sequence). CDR3 bases: TGTGCCTGGAGTTTGTCGTGGAGTCGGGAGCAGTACTTC. It translates to CAWSLSWSREQYF.

The chain joins TRBV11-2 to TRBJ1-2; 7 bases line up with TRBD1. The germline CDR1 and CDR2 sequences are SGHAT and FQNNGV. The CDR3 spans 15 residues. With 4 bases clipped from V and 3 bases from J, the junction kept 8 bases outside the gene matches. CDR3 sequence (DNA): TGTGCCAGCAGCTCGGGACAGACCATCTACTATGGCTACACCTTC. Translated: CASSSGQTIYYGYTF. The full variable domain, completed using reference TRBV11-2 and TRBJ1-2, is EAGVAQSPRYKIIEKRQSVAFWCNPISGHATLYWYQQILGQGPKLLIQFQNNGVVDDSQLPKDRFSAERLKGVDSTLKIQPAKLEDSAVYLCASSSGQTIYYGYTFGSGTRLTVV.

The chain uses TRBV6-1 and TRBJ2-1; D is possibly TRBD1 (7 bases). The CDR3 has 13 residues. Germline-derived CDR1 and CDR2 are MNHNS and SASEGT. The V end was cut by 6 bases, the J end by 6 bases, with 12 bases between. The CDR3 DNA sequence: TGTGCCAGCAGCCAGGGGGACTTCAATGAGCAGTTCTTC. Its translation: CASSQGDFNEQFF.

The chain carries TRBV28 and TRBJ1-4; D is unresolved. Germline V gene data show CDR1 as MDHEN and CDR2 as SYDVKM. The CDR3 runs to 15 residues. Trimming removed 5 bases from V and 0 bases from J, with 10 bases in between. The CDR3 nucleotides read TGTGCCAGCAGTATAGAGGGTGCAACTAATGAAAAACTGTTTTTT. As protein: CASSIEGATNEKLFF. Complete variable domain (other parts from reference TRBV28 and TRBJ1-4): DVKVTQSSRYLVKRTGEKVFLECVQDMDHENMFWYRQDPGLGLRLIYFSYDVKMKEKGDIPEGYSVSREKKERFSLILESASTNQTSMYLCASSIEGATNEKLFFGSGTQLSVL.

The gene calls are TRBV6-1 and TRBJ2-2; 8 positions match TRBD1. The CDR3 spans 14 residues. Unmatched junction bases numbered 3, after V lost 7 bases and J lost 2 bases. In germline, CDR1 is MNHNS, CDR2 SASEGT. CDR3 bases: TGTGCCAGCAATCAGGGGGCAAACACCGGGGAGCTGTTTTTT. Protein: CASNQGANTGELFF.

The chain uses TRBV12-5 and TRBJ2-5; TRBD1 matches at 7 bases. CDR1 is LGHNT and CDR2 is FRNRAP in the germline V gene. V gave up 2 bases and J gave up 3 bases; unmatched junction bases: 24. CDR3 size: 21 residues. CDR3 region: CASGLTRQGWGFGGFKETQYF. CDR3 DNA: TGTGCTAGTGGTTTGACGCGACAGGGCTGGGGGTTTGGGGGATTCAAAGAGACCCAGTACTTC.

The V gene is TRBV5-1, the J gene TRBJ1-2, with TRBD1 identical over 9 bases. With V trimmed by 4 bases and J by 3 bases, 13 bases remained unmatched. Germline values: CDR1 SGHRS, CDR2 YFSETQ. This CDR3 region has 17 residues. The CDR3 is CASSGESADRGDYGYTF. The CDR3, as DNA: TGCGCCAGCAGCGGAGAGTCCGCGGACAGGGGCGACTATGGCTACACCTTC.